The clone carrying this T cell receptor beta chain was detected a few times. Its antigen is not identified. Every sorted population was more than 95% pure. Expressed TCRB transcripts were sequenced after all isolated RNA was converted to cDNA. Profiling relied on immunoSEQ multiplex PCR, and the TCRdb table lists in-frame clones only, not all of them. This table holds under 150,000 clones, 6.9% found once. This sample is drawn from a study of beta chain features in type 1 diabetes. Points from the study as a whole: Although PCR might favor shorter templates, it would do so equally in patients and controls. Shorter TCRB CDR3s, moderately but significantly so, marked every one of the four CD4+ subsets in Type 1 diabetes patients.

The germline V and J ends were trimmed by 2 bases and 4 bases, with 11 bases remaining between them. Germline CDR1 reads SGHTA; CDR2 reads FQGNSA. The CDR3 length is 14 residues. This clonotype originated in a woman aged 25 to 45 in good health. The material sequenced was central memory CD4+ T cells from blood. The J gene is TRBJ2-5, the V gene TRBV7-2, with D possibly being TRBD1 (5 bases). The CDR3 protein is CASSLQTGSETQYF. The CDR3, as DNA: TGTGCCAGCAGCTTACAAACAGGCTCAGAGACCCAGTACTTC.